This is a list of T cell receptor beta chains from one sample in a study of T cells in localized non-small cell lung cancer. Some clones are missing from TCRdb's copy, which holds only in-frame ones; the method was immunoSEQ multiplex PCR. The table shows about 72,000 clones, with roughly 83% occurring only once. Specimen: peripheral blood, collected before any cancer treatment. Receptors originate from a female donor aged 60 or older with stage I lung adenocarcinoma. The CDR3 runs from the conserved cysteine through the conserved F or W. D genes are given only for firm matches. Size tells how often a clone was seen (once, few, many) or the class of an expanded clone, and some rows leave it out.

V	J	size	D	CDR3	DNA
TRBV6-5	TRBJ2-5	.	TRBD2	CASRLAGGRQETQYF	TGTGCCAGCAGGTTAGCGGGAGGTCGCCAAGAGACCCAGTACTTC
TRBV18	TRBJ2-5	few	TRBD2	CASSPTSGEETQYF	TGTGCCAGCTCACCCACTAGCGGGGAAGAGACCCAGTACTTC
TRBV28	TRBJ1-3	.	.	CASIEQGNTIYF	TGTGCCAGCATTGAACAGGGAAACACCATATATTTT
TRBV4-1	TRBJ1-1	.	.	CASSPEYVRLNTEAFF	TGCGCCAGCAGCCCAGAATATGTCCGACTGAACACTGAAGCTTTCTTT
TRBV5-1	TRBJ1-2	.	TRBD1	CASSVGQGSGYGYTF	TGCGCCAGCAGCGTAGGACAGGGGTCGGGCTATGGCTACACCTTC
TRBV30	TRBJ1-3	.	.	CAWSVGSSGNTIYF	TGTGCCTGGAGTGTAGGGAGCTCTGGAAACACCATATATTTT
TRBV29-1	TRBJ1-1	once	.	CSVYDTFMNTEAFF	TGCAGCGTGTATGACACTTTTATGAACACTGAAGCTTTCTTT
TRBV28	TRBJ1-2	.	TRBD1	CASTEGQALFYGYTF	TGTGCCAGCACTGAGGGACAGGCCCTTTTCTATGGCTACACCTTC
TRBV4-1	TRBJ2-7	.	.	CAGSQSPQAYEQYF	TGCGCCGGCAGCCAATCTCCCCAGGCCTACGAGCAGTACTTC
TRBV6-4	TRBJ2-5	.	TRBD1	CASQDRAGERETQYF	TGTGCCAGCCAAGACAGGGCAGGGGAACGAGAGACCCAGTACTTC
TRBV7-6	TRBJ2-7	.	.	CARVRDPGTYEQYF	TGTGCCAGAGTCCGGGACCCTGGGACCTACGAGCAGTACTTC
TRBV6-5	TRBJ1-1	few	.	CASSRGQEAFF	TGTGCCAGCAGTCGAGGACAGGAAGCTTTCTTT
TRBV19	TRBJ1-5	.	.	CASSVQGNQPQHF	TGTGCCAGTAGCGTACAGGGAAATCAGCCCCAGCATTTT
TRBV10-2	TRBJ1-5	once	.	CASSETGDNQPQHF	TGCGCCAGCAGTGAGACAGGTGACAATCAGCCCCAGCATTTT
TRBV21-1	TRBJ2-7	once	.	CASSKAPPGGKTYEQYF	TGTGCCAGCAGCAAAGCCCCCCCCGGGGGCAAGACCTACGAGCAGTACTTC
TRBV28	TRBJ2-7	.	TRBD1	CASSFWDSTYEQYF	TGTGCCAGCAGTTTCTGGGACAGCACCTACGAGCAGTACTTC
TRBV4-1	TRBJ2-1	.	TRBD2	CASSHLGLAGVNEQFF	TGCGCCAGCAGCCACCTTGGACTAGCGGGAGTCAATGAGCAGTTCTTC
TRBV27	TRBJ1-2	.	.	CASSFGPDGGYTF	TGTGCCAGCAGTTTCGGTCCGGACGGTGGCTACACCTTC
TRBV5-4	TRBJ2-3	.	TRBD2	CASSLGSAGITDTQYF	TGTGCCAGCAGCTTGGGATCAGCGGGAATTACAGATACGCAGTATTTT
TRBV5-6	TRBJ1-1	.	.	CASTLSPAGTEAFF	TGTGCCAGCACCTTAAGTCCCGCGGGCACTGAAGCTTTCTTT
TRBV19	TRBJ2-1	.	TRBD2	CASSFLAGIDEQFF	TGTGCCAGTAGTTTCCTAGCGGGGATCGATGAGCAGTTCTTC
TRBV29-1	TRBJ1-1	.	.	CSVVGGRGSTEAFF	TGCAGCGTTGTAGGGGGGCGTGGGAGCACTGAAGCTTTCTTT
TRBV19	TRBJ2-1	.	TRBD2	CASSIVGTSGPNEQFF	TGTGCCAGTAGTATAGTGGGGACTAGCGGACCTAATGAGCAGTTCTTC
TRBV9	TRBJ2-3	.	.	CASSVQGDGSTDTQYF	TGTGCCAGCAGCGTCCAGGGAGATGGTAGCACAGATACGCAGTATTTT
TRBV18	TRBJ1-1	.	TRBD1	CASSPQILGQGDTEAFF	TGTGCCAGCTCCCCGCAAATACTGGGACAGGGGGACACTGAAGCCTTCTTT
TRBV13	TRBJ1-2	once	TRBD1	CASSIGGVNPGYTF	TGTGCCAGCAGCATAGGGGGCGTTAACCCTGGCTACACCTTC
TRBV5-1	TRBJ1-2	many	.	CASRLGAHGYTF	TGCGCCAGCCGGTTGGGGGCACATGGCTACACCTTC
TRBV5-1	TRBJ2-7	.	.	CASSRSSRRDYEQYF	TGCGCCAGCAGTCGATCTAGCAGGAGGGACTACGAGCAGTACTTC
TRBV2	TRBJ1-2	.	.	CASSEGTNYGYTF	TGTGCCAGCAGTGAGGGGACAAACTATGGCTACACCTTC